This is a list of T cell receptor beta chains from one sample in a study of patients and donors after allogeneic stem cell transplantation. TCRdb called the RT-PCR reads again in MiXCR, with one record for every CDR3 protein. The sample has over 400,000 distinct CDR3 sequences, 16% seen once. What was sequenced was blood, either unsorted or a sorted T cell fraction (not recorded which). The receptors were gathered from a human donor who was either an allogeneic HSCT recipient or a stem cell or donor lymphocyte infusion donor (not recorded which). It is not recorded whose cells these are; they may come from a transplant donor. Both conserved end residues are part of each CDR3. The order of the fields is V gene, clone size, D gene, J gene, CDR3 protein, CDR3 DNA. A D gene is named only where the DNA matches it firmly. Only some rows state a clone size, as once, few, many or a class for expanded clones.

TRBV3-1	many	.	TRBJ2-5	CASSQGQIPQETQYF	TGTGCCAGCAGCCAAGGACAGATTCCGCAAGAGACCCAGTACTTC
TRBV30	.	.	TRBJ2-5	CAWSAETQYF	TGTGCCTGGAGTGCGGAGACCCAGTACTTC
TRBV20-1	once	TRBD1	TRBJ2-7	CSARPRDRVNEQYF	TGCAGTGCTAGACCCCGGGACAGGGTTAACGAGCAGTACTTC
TRBV20-1	few	.	TRBJ2-3	CSASVGRRTDTQYF	TGCAGTGCTAGCGTGGGCAGGCGCACAGATACGCAGTATTTT
TRBV20-1	few	TRBD1	TRBJ1-2	CSARVGTGFGGYTF	TGCAGTGCTAGAGTTGGGACAGGGTTCGGGGGCTACACCTTC
TRBV14	.	.	TRBJ2-3	CASSQGGRATDTQYF	TGTGCCAGCAGCCAAGGAGGCAGGGCAACAGATACGCAGTATTTT
TRBV5-1	many	.	TRBJ2-2	CASSLAGGNTGELFF	TGCGCCAGCAGCTTGGCCGGGGGGAACACCGGGGAGCTGTTTTTT
TRBV7-8	few	.	TRBJ2-3	CASRNREGLGADTQYF	TGTGCCAGCAGGAACAGGGAGGGGTTAGGCGCAGATACGCAGTATTTT
TRBV4-2	many	.	TRBJ1-1	CASSHETVPANTEAFF	TGTGCCAGCAGCCACGAGACAGTTCCCGCAAACACTGAAGCTTTCTTT
TRBV10-3	few	.	TRBJ2-3	CAISQGTDTQYF	TGTGCCATCAGTCAGGGTACAGATACGCAGTATTTT
TRBV5-1	many	TRBD2	TRBJ2-2	CASQRLAVTTGELFF	TGCGCCAGCCAGCGGCTAGCGGTAACCACCGGGGAGCTGTTTTTT
TRBV7-2	.	TRBD1	TRBJ2-1	CASSSPDRAFKFF	TGTGCCAGCAGCAGCCCGGACAGGGCGTTTAAGTTCTTC
TRBV3-1	few	TRBD2	TRBJ2-3	CASSPTSGATDTQYF	TGTGCCAGCAGCCCGACTAGCGGGGCCACAGATACGCAGTATTTT
TRBV12-3/TRBV12-4	.	.	TRBJ1-1	CASSFQDTEAFF	TGTGCCAGCAGTTTTCAGGACACTGAAGCTTTCTTT
TRBV20-1	few	TRBD2	TRBJ2-1	CSASSGRGNEQFF	TGCAGTGCTAGCAGCGGGAGGGGCAATGAGCAGTTCTTC
TRBV11-2	few	.	TRBJ1-4	CASSLGGKKLFF	TGTGCCAGCAGCTTAGGGGGTAAAAAACTGTTTTTT
TRBV5-4	.	.	TRBJ2-3	CASKGAIDTQYF	TGTGCCAGTAAAGGGGCTATCGATACGCAGTATTTT
TRBV6-5	many	TRBD1	TRBJ1-2	CASSYSGTGDFYGYTF	TGTGCCAGCAGTTATTCCGGGACAGGGGATTTCTATGGCTACACCTTC
TRBV12-3/TRBV12-4	few	.	TRBJ1-1	CASRTGTQSSEAFF	TGTGCCAGCAGGACCGGGACTCAAAGCTCTGAAGCTTTCTTT
TRBV20-1	.	.	TRBJ2-3	CSASRTIDTQYF	TGCAGTGCTAGTAGGACCATAGATACGCAGTATTTT
TRBV3-1	.	TRBD2	TRBJ2-7	CASSQEERGHPYEQYF	TGTGCCAGCAGCCAAGAGGAGCGGGGCCACCCCTACGAGCAGTACTTC
TRBV6-1	few	.	TRBJ2-3	CASSVRATDTQYF	TGTGCCAGCAGTGTCAGGGCCACAGATACGCAGTATTTT
TRBV7-8	many	.	TRBJ1-3	CASSSRELRDGNTIYF	TGTGCCAGCAGCTCCCGGGAACTTAGGGACGGAAACACCATATATTTT
TRBV12-3/TRBV12-4	.	.	TRBJ2-5	CASSSGTKQETQYF	TGTGCCAGCAGTTCCGGGACGAAACAAGAGACCCAGTACTTC
TRBV30	few	TRBD1	TRBJ2-7	CAWGPGTGPYEQYF	TGTGCCTGGGGGCCCGGGACAGGCCCCTACGAGCAGTACTTC
TRBV2	.	.	TRBJ2-2	CASSLDLTGELFF	TGTGCCAGCAGCTTGGACTTAACCGGGGAGCTGTTTTTT
TRBV6-1	once	.	TRBJ2-1	CASSRLEGSNEQFF	TGTGCCAGCAGTCGACTAGAGGGTTCCAATGAGCAGTTCTTC
TRBV7-3	.	.	TRBJ2-1	CASSLGGLGRGVDEQFF	TGTGCCAGCAGCTTAGGGGGGCTGGGCAGGGGAGTCGATGAGCAGTTCTTC
TRBV6-6	.	TRBD1	TRBJ2-7	CASSYPTGPMYF	TGTGCCAGCAGTTACCCGACAGGGCCAATGTACTTC
TRBV7-2	many	.	TRBJ2-7	CASSPLGEQYF	TGTGCCAGCAGCCCACTAGGGGAGCAGTACTTC
TRBV15	.	.	TRBJ2-1	CATSRGADQQFF	TGTGCCACCAGCAGAGGGGCGGACCAGCAGTTCTTC
TRBV29-1	many	TRBD1	TRBJ1-3	CSVRDRVSGNTIYF	TGCAGCGTTCGGGACAGGGTGTCTGGAAACACCATATATTTT
TRBV9	.	.	TRBJ2-7	CASSVGVVSDSYEQYF	TGTGCCAGCAGCGTAGGAGTGGTAAGCGACTCCTACGAGCAGTACTTC
TRBV20-1	many	TRBD1	TRBJ2-3	CLGTGPDTQYF	TGCCTCGGGACAGGGCCAGATACGCAGTATTTT
TRBV4-2	many	.	TRBJ1-1	CASSQDLAIGGTEAFF	TGTGCCAGCAGCCAAGATCTGGCGATTGGCGGCACTGAAGCTTTCTTT
TRBV24-1	.	.	TRBJ2-7	CATSASGTNYEQYF	TGTGCCACCAGTGCTTCAGGGACAAACTACGAGCAGTACTTC
TRBV7-9	.	.	TRBJ2-7	CASSFGLAGPSYEQYF	TGTGCCAGCAGCTTCGGGTTGGCCGGCCCCTCCTACGAGCAGTACTTC
TRBV9	.	TRBD2	TRBJ2-1	CASSAAGLAGGRNNEQFF	TGTGCCAGCAGCGCCGCGGGGCTAGCGGGAGGGCGAAACAATGAGCAGTTCTTC
TRBV30	.	.	TRBJ1-2	CAWSVDGWDYGYTF	TGTGCCTGGAGTGTAGACGGGTGGGACTATGGCTACACCTTC
TRBV29-1	few	.	TRBJ2-4	CSVASSVRPAKNIQYF	TGCAGCGTTGCGTCGTCAGTTAGGCCAGCCAAAAACATTCAGTACTTC
TRBV5-1	many	.	TRBJ1-1	CASRRGGTEAFF	TGCGCCAGCCGGAGAGGGGGCACTGAAGCTTTCTTT
TRBV9	.	TRBD2	TRBJ2-1	CASSLRTSGSILF	TGTGCCAGCAGCCTCCGGACTAGCGGGAGTATCCTTTTC
TRBV7-9	.	.	TRBJ1-2	CASSLALAGAYGYTF	TGTGCCAGCAGCTTAGCCCTGGCAGGGGCATATGGCTACACCTTC
TRBV7-8	few	.	TRBJ1-5	CASSLGRYRDSNQPQHF	TGTGCCAGCAGCTTAGGGCGGTACAGGGATAGCAATCAGCCCCAGCATTTT
TRBV20-1	.	.	TRBJ2-3	CSAQTGGDTQYF	TGCAGTGCCCAAACCGGGGGAGATACGCAGTATTTT
TRBV5-1	.	TRBD1	TRBJ1-2	CASRPTGTGRYGYTF	TGCGCCAGCAGGCCCACCGGGACAGGGAGGTATGGCTACACCTTC
TRBV10-3	.	TRBD2	TRBJ2-5	CAISPRTSGRAAETQYF	TGTGCCATCAGTCCGCGGACTAGCGGGAGGGCCGCGGAGACCCAGTACTTC
TRBV12-3/TRBV12-4	.	.	TRBJ1-2	CASSLVFAGLDYGYTF	TGTGCCAGCAGTTTAGTATTCGCGGGGCTGGACTATGGCTACACCTTC
TRBV19	.	.	TRBJ2-1	CASSESSGYYNEQFF	TGTGCCAGTAGTGAGTCGAGCGGATATTACAATGAGCAGTTCTTC
TRBV4-1	many	TRBD1	TRBJ1-2	CASSGPTGGLGYTF	TGCGCCAGCAGCGGACCGACAGGGGGCCTGGGCTACACCTTC
TRBV4-2	few	.	TRBJ2-5	CASSQDSAGWETQYF	TGTGCCAGCAGCCAAGATTCGGCGGGGTGGGAGACCCAGTACTTC
TRBV6-1	.	TRBD1	TRBJ1-2	CASSERQGYGYTF	TGTGCCAGCAGTGAAAGACAGGGCTATGGCTACACCTTC
TRBV6-1	few	.	TRBJ2-4	CASSVPGREIQYF	TGTGCCAGCAGTGTTCCGGGCCGGGAGATTCAGTACTTC
TRBV28	few	.	TRBJ1-2	CASSPLQGRNYGYTF	TGTGCCAGCAGCCCGCTACAGGGAAGAAACTATGGCTACACCTTC
TRBV6-1	few	.	TRBJ1-2	CASSESYSLKGYGYTF	TGTGCCAGCAGTGAGAGCTACAGTTTAAAGGGATATGGCTACACCTTC
TRBV7-9	many	.	TRBJ2-1	CASRARGDNEQFF	TGTGCCAGCCGAGCTCGGGGCGACAATGAGCAGTTCTTC
TRBV2	.	TRBD1	TRBJ2-7	CASTWDRGRSGEQYF	TGTGCCAGCACTTGGGACAGGGGGCGTTCGGGCGAGCAGTACTTC